The following is a TCR beta chain sequence with its context. The sample comes from a study of blood T cell repertoires in COVID-19. Original handling: Reference gene primer amplification in the assay estimated nucleated cell counts. Sequencing was performed with immunoSEQ multiplex PCR; in TCRdb, only in-frame clones are kept and a portion is missing. Clonal size and the V and J genes are those of that table, whereas D and trimming came from the DNA. The data show approximately 150,000 clones, approximately 87% seen once. Germline CDR1 reads GTSNPN; CDR2 reads SVGIG (reference sequence). Trimming left V 1 base short and J 2 bases short, with 15 bases between. The CDR3 runs to 15 residues.

Sequenced input: PBMCs or T cells enriched from blood (not recorded which). This TCR derives from a man aged 45-60 years in a cohort exposed to, infected with or recovered from COVID-19 (not recorded which). The V and J genes are TRBV30 and TRBJ2-7; D perhaps matches TRBD1 (6 bases). The CDR3 DNA follows: TGTGCCTGGAGTGGAAATTCAGGGGCCGCCTACGAGCAGTACTTC. Residues: CAWSGNSGAAYEQYF.